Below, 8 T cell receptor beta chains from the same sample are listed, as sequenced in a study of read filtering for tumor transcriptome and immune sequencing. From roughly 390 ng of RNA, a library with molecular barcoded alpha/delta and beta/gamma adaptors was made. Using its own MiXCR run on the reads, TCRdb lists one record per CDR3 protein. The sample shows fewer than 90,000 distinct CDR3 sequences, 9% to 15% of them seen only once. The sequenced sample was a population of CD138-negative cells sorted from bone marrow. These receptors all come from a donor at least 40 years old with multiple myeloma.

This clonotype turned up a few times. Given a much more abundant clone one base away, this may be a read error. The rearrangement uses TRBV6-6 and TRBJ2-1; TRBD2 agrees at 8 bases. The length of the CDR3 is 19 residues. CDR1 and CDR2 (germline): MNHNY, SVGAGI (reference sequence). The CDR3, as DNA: TGTGCCAGCAGTCCCTCCGGGACTAGAGGGAGAGGATCCTCCAATGAGCAGTTCTTC. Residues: CASSPSGTRGRGSSNEQFF.

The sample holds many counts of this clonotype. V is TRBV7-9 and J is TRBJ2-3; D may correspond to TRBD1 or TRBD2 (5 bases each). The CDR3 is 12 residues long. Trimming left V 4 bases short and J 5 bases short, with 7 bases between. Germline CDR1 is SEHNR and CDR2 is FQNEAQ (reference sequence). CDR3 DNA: TGTGCCAGCAGCTGGGACCTAGATACGCAGTATTTT. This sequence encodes CASSWDLDTQYF. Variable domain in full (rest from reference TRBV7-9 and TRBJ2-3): DTGVSQNPRHKITKRGQNVTFRCDPISEHNRLYWYRQTLGQGPEFLTYFQNEAQLEKSRLLSDRFSAERPKGSFSTLEIQRTEQGDSAMYLCASSWDLDTQYFGPGTRLTVL.

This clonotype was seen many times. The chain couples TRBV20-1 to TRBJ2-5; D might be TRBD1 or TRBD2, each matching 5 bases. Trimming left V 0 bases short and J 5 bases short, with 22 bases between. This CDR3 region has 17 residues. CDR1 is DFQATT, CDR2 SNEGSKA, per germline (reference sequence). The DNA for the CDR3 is TGCAGTGCTAGAGAAGGGAAACCGGGACGCCCCTGGGAGACCCAGTACTTC. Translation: CSAREGKPGRPWETQYF.

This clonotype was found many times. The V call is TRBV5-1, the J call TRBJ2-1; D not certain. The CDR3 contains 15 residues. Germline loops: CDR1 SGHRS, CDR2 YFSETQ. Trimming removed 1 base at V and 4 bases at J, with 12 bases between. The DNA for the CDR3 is TGCGCCAGCAGCTTGACACCCACACTTTACAATGAGCAGTTCTTC. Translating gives CASSLTPTLYNEQFF.

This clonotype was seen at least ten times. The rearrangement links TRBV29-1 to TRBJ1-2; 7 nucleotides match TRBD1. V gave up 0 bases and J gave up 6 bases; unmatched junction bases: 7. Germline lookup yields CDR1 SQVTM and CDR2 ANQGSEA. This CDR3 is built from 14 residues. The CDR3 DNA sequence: TGCAGCGTTGAAGATCCGCCAGGGGGAGATGGCTACACCTTC. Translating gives CSVEDPPGGDGYTF.

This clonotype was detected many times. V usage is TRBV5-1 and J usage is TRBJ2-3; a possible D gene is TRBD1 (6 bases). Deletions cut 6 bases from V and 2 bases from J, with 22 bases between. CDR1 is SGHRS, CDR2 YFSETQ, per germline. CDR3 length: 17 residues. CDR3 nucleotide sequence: TGCGCCAGCAACACAGGTACGGGAATGGGACACACAGATACGCAGTATTTT. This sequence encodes CASNTGTGMGHTDTQYF.

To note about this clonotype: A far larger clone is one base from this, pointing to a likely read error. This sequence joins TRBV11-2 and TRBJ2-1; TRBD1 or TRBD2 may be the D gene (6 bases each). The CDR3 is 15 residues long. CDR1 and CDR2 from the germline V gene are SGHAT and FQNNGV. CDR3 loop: CASSPNAGGYSEQFF. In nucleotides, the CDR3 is TGTGCCAGCAGCCCGAATGCCGGGGGCTACAGTGAGCAGTTCTTC. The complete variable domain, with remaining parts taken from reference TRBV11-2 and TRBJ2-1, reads EAGVAQSPRYKIIEKRQSVAFWCNPISGHATLYWYQQILGQGPKLLIQFQNNGVVDDSQLPKDRFSAERLKGVDSTLKIQPAKLEDSAVYLCASSPNAGGYSEQFFGPGTRLTVL.

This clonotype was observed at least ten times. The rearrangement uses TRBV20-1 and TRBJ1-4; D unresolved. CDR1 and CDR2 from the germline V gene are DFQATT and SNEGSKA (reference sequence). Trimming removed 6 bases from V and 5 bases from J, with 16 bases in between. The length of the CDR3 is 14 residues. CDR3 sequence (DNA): TGCAGTGCAAATCCGGGCCAAGGGAATGAAAAACTGTTTTTT. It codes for CSANPGQGNEKLFF.